This TCR beta chain was profiled in a study of molecular identifiers for immune sequencing clone quantification. About the research overall: Replicate experiments took RNA from about 20,000 or 100,000 naive CD8 cells, divided it five ways and sequenced four. General observations from the study: Highly expanded clone sizes could end up underestimated if a barcode were shared by identical TCR molecules.

Naive CD8 libraries were made from roughly 18,000 to 920,000 sorted cells, and they used 10%, 30% or 50% RNA. Naive CD8 T cells, phenotype CD8+CD4-CCR7+CD45RA+, were sorted. This clonotype has at least ten counts. Its cognate antigen is unknown. TCRdb fed the PCR reads into MiXCR, producing one record per CDR3 protein. The sample lists about 640,000 distinct CDR3 sequences; less than 20% were seen once. Trimming cost V 5 bases and J 7 bases, with 12 bases left between them. The CDR3 spans 12 residues. This receptor was identified in a human donor in good health. Some libraries in this study had Jurkat cell RNA spiked in. This chain uses TRBV12-3 or TRBV12-4 with TRBJ2-7; D call uncertain. Sequenced: naive CD8+ T cells from blood, with Jurkat cell RNA spiked in. Subset reported: FACS-sorted CD8+CD4-CCR7+CD45RA+ naive T cells. The chain's CDR3 is CASSPGYQEQYF. The CDR3 coding sequence is TGTGCCAGCAGTCCCGGGTATCAGGAGCAGTACTTC.